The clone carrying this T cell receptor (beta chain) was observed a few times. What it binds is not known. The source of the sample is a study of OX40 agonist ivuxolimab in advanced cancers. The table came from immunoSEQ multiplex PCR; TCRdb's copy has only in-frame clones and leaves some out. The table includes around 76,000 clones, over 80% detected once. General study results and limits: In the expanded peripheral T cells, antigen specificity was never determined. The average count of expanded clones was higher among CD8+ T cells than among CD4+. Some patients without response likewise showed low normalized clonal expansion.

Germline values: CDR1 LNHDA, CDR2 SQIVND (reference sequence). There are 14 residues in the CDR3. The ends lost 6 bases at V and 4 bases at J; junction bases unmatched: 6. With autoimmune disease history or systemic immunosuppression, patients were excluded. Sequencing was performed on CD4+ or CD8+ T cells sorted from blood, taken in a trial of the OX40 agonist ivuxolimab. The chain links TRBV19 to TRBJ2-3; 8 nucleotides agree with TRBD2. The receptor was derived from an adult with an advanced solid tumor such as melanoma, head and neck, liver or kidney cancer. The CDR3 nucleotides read TGTGCCAGTAGGTCAGCGGGAGCGGCAGATACGCAGTATTTT. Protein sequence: CASRSAGAADTQYF. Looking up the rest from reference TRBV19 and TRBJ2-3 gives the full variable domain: DGGITQSPKYLFRKEGQNVTLSCEQNLNHDAMYWYRQDPGQGLRLIYYSQIVNDFQKGDIAEGYSVSREKKESFPLTVTSAQKNPTAFYLCASRSAGAADTQYFGPGTRLTVL.